This T cell receptor (beta chain) derives from a study of long-term antiretroviral therapy in people with HIV. As for this clone: What it recognizes is unknown.

The assay used was immunoSEQ (version v3.0), run at survey level. Method: immunoSEQ multiplex PCR; TCRdb's copy keeps in-frame clones and lacks some. The sample holds 25,000 to 30,000 clones, about 85% seen once. Whole-study results and caveats: Narrower CDR3 length ranges marked HIV repertoires relative to controls. Clonal expansions arising prior to ART prevailed in the repertoire at every time point. No data were available on ART adherence, viral resistance or therapy changes.

Germline trimming cut 6 bases from V and 1 base from J; bases unmatched to any gene: 7. This CDR3 spans 15 amino acids. Germline V gene lookup returns CDR1 MRHNA and CDR2 SNTAGT. This receptor was identified in a man aged 40-50 years with HIV. The rearrangement links TRBV6-4 to TRBJ1-2; TRBD1 matches 8 bases. The sample consisted of unsorted PBMCs, taken just over 2.6 years after starting antiretroviral therapy. DNA of the CDR3: TGTGCCAGCAGGGAAAAGACAGGGGATAACTATGGCTACACCTTC. The encoded protein is CASREKTGDNYGYTF.